Shown below are 3 T cell receptor beta chains from a single sample sequenced in a study of B cell selection in AIRE deficiency. This table comes from immunoSEQ multiplex PCR, and its TCRdb copy is limited to in-frame clones, with some not included. Among fewer than 25,000 clones listed, about 96% were seen once. The sorted conventional CD4 T cells were gated as CD4+CD127+. The source material was conventional CD4+ T cells sorted from PBMCs. The receptors come from a human donor with AIRE deficiency.

V and J are TRBV6-1 and TRBJ1-2; a possible D gene is TRBD1 (5 bases). V shed 5 bases and J shed 8 bases, with 9 bases lying between them. The CDR3 is made up of 11 amino acids. CDR1 is MNHNS and CDR2 is SASEGT in the germline V gene. In DNA, the CDR3 is TGTGCCAGCAGTTTAAGGGGAGGCTACACCTTC. Its protein is CASSLRGGYTF.

This chain joins TRBV2 and TRBJ2-3; 9 nucleotides line up with TRBD2. The V gene's germline CDR1 is SNHLY and CDR2 FYNNEI. Germline trimming cut 6 bases from V and 4 bases from J; bases unmatched to any gene: 8. This CDR3 contains 15 residues. The DNA of the CDR3 is TGTGCCAGCAGAAGGACTAGCGTTCGTTCAGATACGCAGTATTTT. Protein: CASRRTSVRSDTQYF.

The V gene is TRBV2, the J gene TRBJ2-5; D is ambiguous. The CDR3 loop spans 11 amino acids. Trimming removed 4 bases at V and 5 bases at J, with 5 bases between. The germline gives CDR1 SNHLY, CDR2 FYNNEI. CDR3 DNA sequence: TGTGCCAGCAGTGGCTGGGAGACCCAGTACTTC. Amino acids: CASSGWETQYF. The whole variable domain, filled in from reference TRBV2 and TRBJ2-5, reads EPEVTQTPSHQVTQMGQEVILRCVPISNHLYFYWYRQILGQKVEFLVSFYNNEISEKSEIFDDQFSVERPDGSNFTLKIRSTKLEDSAMYFCASSGWETQYFGPGTRLLVL.